A selection of T cell receptor beta chains follows, all from one sample in a study of regulatory T cells in long-lasting Graves disease. In TCRdb, the multiplex PCR reads were re-called with MiXCR into one record per CDR3 protein. The sample holds hundreds of thousands of distinct CDR3 sequences, 15% seen once. These data also featured in a second study, about T cells in Graves' hyperthyroidism and ophthalmopathy.

This specimen was peripheral blood mononuclear cells (PBMCs), taken at new diagnosis, from a patient treated with antithyroid drugs. The source is a woman in her forties with Graves disease. Both conserved end residues are part of each CDR3. The order of the fields is J gene, CDR3 length, V gene, clone size, D gene, CDR3 DNA, CDR3 protein. The D gene is left open where the match is weak. Clone size is shown for a subset of rows, as once, few, many or a class of expanded clone.

TRBJ2-5,15,TRBV20-1,few,TRBD2,TGCAGTGCTCCCGAGCGGGAGGGCCTTTGGGAGACCCAGTACTTC,CSAPEREGLWETQYF
TRBJ1-5,14,TRBV7-9,.,TRBD1,TGTGCCAGCAGCGGTGGACAGGGGATTCAGCCCCAGCATTTT,CASSGGQGIQPQHF
TRBJ1-6,15,TRBV4-1,few,.,TGCGCCAGCAGCCAAGAAGGGGGAGTACTTTCACCCCTCCACTTT,CASSQEGGVLSPLHF
TRBJ1-5,16,TRBV2,many,.,TGTGCCAGCAGTGAAATATCTTCGAGCCCAAATCAGCCCCAGCATTTT,CASSEISSSPNQPQHF
TRBJ1-2,19,TRBV4-1,.,.,TGCGCCAGCAGCCAAGATAGATTGTACCAGGAGGGACCGAGCTATGGCTACACCTTC,CASSQDRLYQEGPSYGYTF
TRBJ2-7,14,TRBV11-2,many,.,TGTGCCAGCAGCCCTCCCAACAGAAATTACGAGCAGTACTTC,CASSPPNRNYEQYF
TRBJ1-1,14,TRBV5-5,many,.,TGTGCCAGCAGCTTGGAGGCTGGGGGCACTGAAGCTTTCTTT,CASSLEAGGTEAFF
TRBJ2-2,16,TRBV18,many,.,TGTGCCAGCTCCCCCGTACGTGGGGGGAACACCGGGGAGCTGTTTTTT,CASSPVRGGNTGELFF
TRBJ2-7,13,TRBV28,many,.,TGTGCCAGCAGTAACGCGGGCTCGTACGAGCAGTACTTC,CASSNAGSYEQYF
TRBJ2-6,17,TRBV7-2,many,.,TGTGCCAGCAGCTTAGGGAGGTCGAGGGTTAGGGCCAACGTCCTGACTTTC,CASSLGRSRVRANVLTF
TRBJ2-2,15,TRBV4-2,.,TRBD1,TGTGCCAGCAGCTCCCGGGACAGTCCCACCGGGGAGCTGTTTTTT,CASSSRDSPTGELFF
TRBJ2-5,16,TRBV18,many,.,TGTGCCAGCTCACCCAGGATCGCGGGGCGCGATGAGACCCAGTACTTC,CASSPRIAGRDETQYF
TRBJ2-1,13,TRBV7-3,many,TRBD2,TGTGCCAGCAGCTCGGGACTAGTGAATGAGCAGTTCTTC,CASSSGLVNEQFF
TRBJ2-2,14,TRBV9,many,.,TGTGCCAGCAGCGTAGTCAGTGAAACCGGGGAGCTGTTTTTT,CASSVVSETGELFF
TRBJ1-1,15,TRBV11-3,many,.,TGTGCCAGCAGCTTAGATTTGACAGCTAACACTGAAGCTTTCTTT,CASSLDLTANTEAFF
TRBJ1-2,16,TRBV7-2,.,TRBD1,TGTGCCAGCAGCTTTCTCGGGGACAGGGGGCTTTTTGGCTACACCTTC,CASSFLGDRGLFGYTF
TRBJ1-5,14,TRBV20-1,.,TRBD1,TGCAGTGCTACGACAGGGGCTGCGGATCAGCCCCAGCATTTT,CSATTGAADQPQHF
TRBJ2-7,15,TRBV5-1,many,.,TGCGCCAGCAGCTGGGGACAAAGTTGGGGGCGCGAGCAGTACTTC,CASSWGQSWGREQYF
TRBJ2-7,15,TRBV19,.,.,TGTGCCAGTAGTCTTCGCTACAGGGACGTCTACGAGCAGTACTTC,CASSLRYRDVYEQYF
TRBJ2-7,14,TRBV6-1,many,.,TGTGCCAGCAGTGGAAGGCATCTATGGGGCGAGCAGTACTTC,CASSGRHLWGEQYF
TRBJ2-5,16,TRBV14,many,TRBD2,TGTGCCAGCAGCCAAAGCCGACTAGCGGGAGTTGAGACCCAGTACTTC,CASSQSRLAGVETQYF
TRBJ1-3,13,TRBV18,.,.,TGTGCCAGCTCACCAGGGGCAAGAAACACCATATATTTT,CASSPGARNTIYF